The 13 T cell receptor beta chains reported below all come from one sample, sequenced in a study of T cell responses to AZD1222 COVID-19 vaccine (dated by TCRdb to 2020 to 2022). This specimen's time point label, interpreted: baseline before first vaccination. To prepare the library, the immunoSEQ multiplex PCR assay was applied. TCRdb carries this immuneACCESS record with in-frame sequences only. Its versions omit some clonotypes, under half of them owing to an unresolved V gene in the studies checked, with the rest unexplained. For this sample there are about 21,000 clones; around 82% appear just once. The ten biggest clones cover less than 55% of the sample. The starting material was peripheral blood, obtained on day 0 of AZD1222 vaccination. The receptors stem from an adult in good health.

The chain links TRBV7-9 to TRBJ2-3, with 8 bases lining up with TRBD2. The CDR3 length is 19 residues. Germline trimming cut 5 bases from V and 4 bases from J; bases unmatched to any gene: 20. Germline CDR1 SEHNR, CDR2 FQNEAQ (reference sequence). CDR3 DNA: TGTGCCAGCAGCAAAGCCCTGGGACTAGTGCCACTTCTCCCAGATACGCAGTATTTT. This translates into CASSKALGLVPLLPDTQYF.

J is TRBJ1-5 and V is TRBV28; D might be TRBD1 (6 bases). The germline V and J ends were trimmed by 8 bases and 4 bases, with 9 bases remaining between them. This CDR3 region has 12 residues. The germline gives CDR1 MDHEN, CDR2 SYDVKM. This chain's CDR3 is CASVTGNQPQHF. CDR3 in DNA: TGTGCCAGCGTTACAGGGAATCAGCCCCAGCATTTT.

DNA for the CDR3: TGTGCCAGCAGCCAAGCCAGGGATAATTCACCCCTCCACTTT. The encoded protein is CASSQARDNSPLHF. The chain links TRBV3-1 (or the pseudogene TRBV3-2) to TRBJ1-6, with a weak D call TRBD1 (5 bases). From germline, CDR1 is LGHDT and CDR2 YNNKEL (reference sequence). There are 14 residues in the CDR3. V lost 1 base and J lost 5, with 6 bases in between.

The table lists this clone with a few counts. The rearrangement uses TRBV5-1 and TRBJ2-7; D is perhaps TRBD1 (6 bases). Germline-derived CDR1 and CDR2 are SGHRS and YFSETQ. The V end was cut by 3 bases, the J end by 6 bases, with 19 bases between. The length of the CDR3 is 15 residues. The CDR3: CASSSQGIGQGEQYF. The CDR3 DNA reads TGCGCCAGCAGCTCACAGGGAATTGGGCAAGGCGAGCAGTACTTC.

CDR3 residues: CASSEAGGNSPLHF. CDR3 DNA: TGTGCCAGTAGTGAAGCAGGGGGAAATTCACCCCTCCACTTT. The chain couples TRBV19 to TRBJ1-6; 7 bases are shared with TRBD1. Germline trimming cut 5 bases from V and 7 bases from J; bases unmatched to any gene: 5. Germline CDR1 reads LNHDA; CDR2 reads SQIVND (reference sequence). This CDR3 region has 14 residues.

The DNA for the CDR3 is TGTGCCAGCAGCCCTCGGGACAGGGGAAGGGCTGAAGCTTTCTTT. It is translated as CASSPRDRGRAEAFF. V and J are TRBV7-2 and TRBJ1-1; 10 nucleotides line up with TRBD1. Germline-derived CDR1 and CDR2 are SGHTA and FQGNSA. V was clipped by 5 bases and J by 6 bases; unmatched bases: 9. The CDR3 has 15 residues. Using reference TRBV7-2 and TRBJ1-1 for the parts outside the CDR3, the full variable domain is GAGVSQSPSNKVTEKGKDVELRCDPISGHTALYWYRQSLGQGLEFLIYFQGNSAPDKSGLPSDRFSAERTGGSVSTLTIQRTQQEDSAVYLCASSPRDRGRAEAFFGQGTRLTVV.

The chain uses TRBV7-6 and TRBJ1-6; tentative D call: TRBD1 (5 bases). CDR1 SGHVS and CDR2 FNYEAQ come from the germline V gene. The CDR3 runs to 13 residues. Deletions cut 1 base from V and 10 bases from J, with 8 bases between. The DNA of the CDR3 is TGTGCCAGCAGCTTAGGACAGCCGTCACCCCTCCACTTT. Amino acid sequence: CASSLGQPSPLHF.

A few counts support this clone. This chain uses TRBV3-1 (or the pseudogene TRBV3-2) with TRBJ2-5; D gene unclear. Trimming removed 6 bases from V and 5 bases from J, with 10 bases in between. Germline V gene lookup returns CDR1 LGHDT and CDR2 YNNKEL (reference sequence). This CDR3 spans 12 amino acids. As DNA, the CDR3 is TGTGCCAGCAGGGATGAATGGGAGACCCAGTACTTC. It specifies CASRDEWETQYF.

This rearrangement joins TRBV9 to TRBJ2-2; 8 bases are shared with TRBD1. Germline values: CDR1 SGDLS, CDR2 YYNGEE. CDR3 length equals 15 residues. The V segment lost 0 bases and the J segment 7 bases; nucleotides outside the gene matches: 5. CDR3 amino acids: CASSVDQGAGGELFF. CDR3 coding DNA: TGTGCCAGCAGCGTAGACCAGGGGGCGGGCGGGGAGCTGTTTTTT.

V usage is TRBV15 and J usage is TRBJ1-2; D unresolved. The CDR3 is 17 amino acids. V gave up 0 bases and J gave up 8 bases, with 22 bases separating them. Per the germline V gene, CDR1 is LNHNV and CDR2 is YYDKDF (reference sequence). CDR3 loop: CATSRDTRTALIEGYTF. The DNA of the CDR3 is TGTGCCACCAGCAGAGATACCCGGACCGCCTTGATAGAGGGCTACACCTTC.

The chain is built from TRBV7-9 and TRBJ2-7, with D maybe TRBD2 (5 bases). Germline CDR1 SEHNR, CDR2 FQNEAQ (reference sequence). The V and J ends lost 6 bases and 7 bases respectively, with 10 bases between them. The CDR3 totals 11 residues. The CDR3 sequence: CASRIEGEQYF. CDR3 sequence (DNA): TGTGCCAGCAGGATAGAGGGAGAGCAGTACTTC.

The chain links TRBV7-9 to TRBJ2-2; tentative D call: TRBD1 (6 bases). The CDR3 contains 15 residues. V lost 4 bases and J lost 0, with 9 bases in between. Germline V gives CDR1 SEHNR, CDR2 FQNEAQ (reference sequence). DNA of the CDR3: TGTGCCAGCAGCTCGGACAGTCCGAACACCGGGGAGCTGTTTTTT. It is translated as CASSSDSPNTGELFF.

The rearrangement links TRBV5-4 to TRBJ1-1; 9 bases fit TRBD1. With 4 bases clipped from V and 4 bases from J, the junction kept 5 bases outside the gene matches. CDR1 is SGHNT, CDR2 YYREEE, per germline (reference sequence). CDR3 length: 14 amino acids. The CDR3 sequence: CASSRGQGSTEAFF. DNA of the CDR3: TGTGCCAGCAGCAGGGGACAGGGTAGCACTGAAGCTTTCTTT.